This section outlines one T cell receptor (beta chain) sequence together with its context. The target antigen is unknown. This specimen belongs to a study of T cell responses to AZD1222 COVID-19 vaccine. CDR1 is SNHLY, CDR2 FYNNEI, per germline. Trimming shortened V by 2 bases and J by 7 bases, and 11 bases separated the two germline ends. The CDR3 consists of 14 residues. Study findings and constraints: Spike-specific TCR breadth rose after two AZD1222 doses, and depth rose as well. All repertoire sampling was performed exclusively after the peak T cell response. The number of AZD1222 recipients seropositive at baseline was only 6 or 7.

Clones were read by immunoSEQ multiplex PCR, and TCRdb kept only the in-frame ones, dropping some. The sample lists more than 100,000 clones, about 93% occurring once. The material was peripheral blood, obtained 28 days after the second AZD1222 dose. The chain links TRBV2 to TRBJ1-4; a weak D match, TRBD1 (5 bases). This receptor was identified in an adult who received the AZD1222 COVID-19 vaccine. CDR3 nucleotide sequence: TGTGCCAGCAGTGAACAGGGTAGGGGTGAAAAACTGTTTTTT. This codes for CASSEQGRGEKLFF.